Listed here is a single TCR beta chain. Antigen specificity is unknown. The donors (healthy individuals) were bone marrow donors. The data belong to a study of cytomegalovirus exposure and HLA in healthy donors. Study-level results: The majority of TCR sequences were rare, yet some public TCRs appeared in many donors. Certain indistinguishable V segments, among them TRBV6-2 and TRBV6-3, were excluded.

Germline values: CDR1 SGHVS, CDR2 FNYEAQ. CDR3 length: 14 residues. With V trimmed by 3 bases and J by 7 bases, 6 bases remained unmatched. Both 60 Vbeta primers and 13 Jbeta primers went into the PCR. TCRdb's table, derived via immunoSEQ multiplex PCR, lists solely in-frame clones and lacks some. The table shows roughly 200,000 clones, with roughly four fifths occurring only once. This chain joins TRBV7-6 and TRBJ2-5; TRBD1 matches at 9 bases. This receptor was identified in a woman in her thirties in good health and CMV-seropositive. Sequenced material: PBMCs. CDR3: CASSFGDRVVTQYF. The CDR3, as DNA: TGTGCCAGCAGCTTCGGGGACAGGGTTGTGACCCAGTACTTC.